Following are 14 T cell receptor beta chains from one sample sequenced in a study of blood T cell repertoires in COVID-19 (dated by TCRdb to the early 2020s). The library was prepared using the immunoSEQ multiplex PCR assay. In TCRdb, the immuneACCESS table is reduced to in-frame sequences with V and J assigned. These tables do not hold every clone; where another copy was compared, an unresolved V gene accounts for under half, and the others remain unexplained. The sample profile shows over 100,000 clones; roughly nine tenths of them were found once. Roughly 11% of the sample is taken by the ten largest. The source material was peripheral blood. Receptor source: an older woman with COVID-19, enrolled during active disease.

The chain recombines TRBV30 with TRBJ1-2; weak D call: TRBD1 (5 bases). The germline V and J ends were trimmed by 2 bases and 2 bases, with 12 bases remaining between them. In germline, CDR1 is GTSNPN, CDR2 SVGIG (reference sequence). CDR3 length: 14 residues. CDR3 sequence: CAWSNAGRNYGYTF. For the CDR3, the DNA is TGTGCCTGGAGTAACGCAGGGAGGAACTATGGCTACACCTTC.

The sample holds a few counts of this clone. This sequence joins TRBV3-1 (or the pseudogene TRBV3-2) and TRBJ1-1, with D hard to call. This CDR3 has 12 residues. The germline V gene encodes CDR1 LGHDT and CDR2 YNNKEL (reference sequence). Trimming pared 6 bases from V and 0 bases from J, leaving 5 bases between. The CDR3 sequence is CASSYMNTEAFF. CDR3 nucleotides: TGTGCCAGCAGTTACATGAACACTGAAGCTTTCTTT.

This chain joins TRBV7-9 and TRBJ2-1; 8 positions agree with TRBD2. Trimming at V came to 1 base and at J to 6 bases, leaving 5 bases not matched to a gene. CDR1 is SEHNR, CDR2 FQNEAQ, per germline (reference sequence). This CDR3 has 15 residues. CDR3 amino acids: CASSLVSGGPNEQFF. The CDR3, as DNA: TGTGCCAGCAGCTTAGTGAGCGGGGGTCCCAATGAGCAGTTCTTC.

CDR3 amino acids: CASSSQAGTEAFF. CDR3 bases: TGTGCCAGCAGCTCCCAAGCCGGGACTGAAGCTTTCTTT. This sequence joins TRBV11-3 and TRBJ1-1; D remains ambiguous. The CDR3 totals 13 residues. From germline, CDR1 is SGHNT and CDR2 YENEEA. V was clipped by 4 bases and J by 5 bases, with 11 bases between them.

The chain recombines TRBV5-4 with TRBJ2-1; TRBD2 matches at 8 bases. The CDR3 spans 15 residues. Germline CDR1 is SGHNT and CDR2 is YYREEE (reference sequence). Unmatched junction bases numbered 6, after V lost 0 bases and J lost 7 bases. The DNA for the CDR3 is TGTGCCAGCAGCTTGGACTCTAGCGGGCCTAATGAGCAGTTCTTC. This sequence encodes CASSLDSSGPNEQFF.

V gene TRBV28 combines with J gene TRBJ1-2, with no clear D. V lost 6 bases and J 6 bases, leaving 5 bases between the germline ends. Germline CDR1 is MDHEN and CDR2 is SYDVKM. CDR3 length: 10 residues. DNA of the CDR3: TGTGCCAGCAGCGGGAATGGCTACACCTTC. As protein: CASSGNGYTF.

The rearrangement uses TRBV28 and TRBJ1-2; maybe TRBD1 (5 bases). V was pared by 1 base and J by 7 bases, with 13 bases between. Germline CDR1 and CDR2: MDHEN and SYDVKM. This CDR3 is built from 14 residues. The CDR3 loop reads CASSLFTGKGGYTF. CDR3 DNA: TGTGCCAGCAGTTTATTCACAGGAAAGGGTGGCTACACCTTC.

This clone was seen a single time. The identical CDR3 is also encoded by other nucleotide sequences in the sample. The DNA for the CDR3 is TGTGCCAGCTCACCGACAGGGGGCACTGAAGCTTTCTTT. Amino acid sequence: CASSPTGGTEAFF. The J gene is TRBJ1-1, the V gene TRBV18; TRBD1 aligns across 9 bases. Germline V gene lookup returns CDR1 KGHSH and CDR2 LQKENI. With 3 bases clipped from V and 4 bases from J, the junction kept 0 bases outside the gene matches. This CDR3 is 13 amino acids long.

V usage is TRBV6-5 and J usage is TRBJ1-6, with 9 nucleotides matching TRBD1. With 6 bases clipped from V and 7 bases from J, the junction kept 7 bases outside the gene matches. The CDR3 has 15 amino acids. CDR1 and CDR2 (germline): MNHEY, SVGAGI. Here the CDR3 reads CASRLQGATNSPLHF. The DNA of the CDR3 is TGTGCCAGCAGATTACAGGGGGCGACGAATTCACCCCTCCACTTT.

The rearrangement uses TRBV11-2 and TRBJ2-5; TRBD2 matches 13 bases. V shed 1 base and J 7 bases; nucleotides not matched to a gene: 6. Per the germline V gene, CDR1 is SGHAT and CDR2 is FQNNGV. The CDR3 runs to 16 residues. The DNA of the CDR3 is TGTGCCAGCAGCTTAGTACTAGCGGGGGGGCTTGGGACCCAGTACTTC. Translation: CASSLVLAGGLGTQYF.

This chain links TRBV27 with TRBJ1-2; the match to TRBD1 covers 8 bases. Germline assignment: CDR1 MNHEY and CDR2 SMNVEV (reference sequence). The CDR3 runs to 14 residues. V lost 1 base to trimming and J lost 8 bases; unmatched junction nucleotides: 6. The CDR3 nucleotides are TGTGCCAGCAGTTTATTGGGCAGGGGGCAAGGCTACACCTTC. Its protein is CASSLLGRGQGYTF.

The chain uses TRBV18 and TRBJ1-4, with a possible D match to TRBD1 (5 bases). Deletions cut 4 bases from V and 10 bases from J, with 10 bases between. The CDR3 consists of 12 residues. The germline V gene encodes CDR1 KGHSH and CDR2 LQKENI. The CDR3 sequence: CASSQGHLKLFF. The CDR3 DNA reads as TGTGCCAGCTCACAAGGACACCTAAAACTGTTTTTT.

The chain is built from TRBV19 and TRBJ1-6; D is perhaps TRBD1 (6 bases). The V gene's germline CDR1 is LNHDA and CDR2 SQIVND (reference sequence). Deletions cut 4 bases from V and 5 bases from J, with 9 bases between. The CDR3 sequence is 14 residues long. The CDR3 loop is CASSKGVDNSPLHF. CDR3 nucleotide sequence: TGTGCCAGTAGTAAGGGGGTCGATAATTCACCCCTCCACTTT.

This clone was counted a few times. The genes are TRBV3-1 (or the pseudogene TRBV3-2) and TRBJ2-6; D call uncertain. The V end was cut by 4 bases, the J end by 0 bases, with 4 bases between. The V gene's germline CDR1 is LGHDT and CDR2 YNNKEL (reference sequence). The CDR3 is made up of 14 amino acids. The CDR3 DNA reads TGTGCCAGCAGCCTCCTCTCTGGGGCCAACGTCCTGACTTTC. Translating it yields CASSLLSGANVLTF.